Sequencing of this T cell receptor beta chain was carried out in a study of blood T cell repertoires in COVID-19 (dated by TCRdb to 2019 to 2021). Context from the whole study: The collaborator samples originated in the United States, Italy and Spain and spanned the acute and convalescent phases of COVID-19. The material from the prospective study consisted of cDNA or gDNA derived from T cells, B-cell-depleted T cells, or PBMCs. Deeply sampled blood TCRbeta repertoires from subjects exposed to, actively infected with, or recovered from COVID-19 were included in the dataset. The repertoires were made available in a free public database intended to serve as a resource for research on the immune response to SARS-CoV-2. Where available, HLA class I and class II types were obtained from metadata supplied by the sample provider rather than from assay-based typing. The samples were drawn from the first 160 participants of the ongoing ImmuneRACE study and from under 1,500 subjects provided by 6 global collaborators. Nearly every sample came with metadata listing a de-identified subject ID, COVID-19 status, age in years and sex. Overall study results and their limits: Clinical and demographic metadata were provided uncurated, with the amount varying by source and participant.

Trimming takes 3 bases off V and 7 bases off J; junction bases not matched to a gene: 14. There are 17 amino acids in the CDR3, from cysteine to phenylalanine inclusive. The read is trimmed to its CDR3 DNA, 51 bases read in frame from base 1. CDR1 and CDR2 (SEHNR, FQNEAQ) derive from the germline V gene (reference sequence). Remarks on this clone: The target of this receptor is not known. No much larger clone is present one base from it, and per-base qualities are unavailable.

Whole blood was collected in K2EDTA tubes by collaborating institutions according to the institutions' own protocols. For TCRbeta analysis, collaborators shipped samples in one of three forms: frozen whole blood, isolated PBMCs, or DNA extracted from either of those sample types. TCRbeta CDR3 regions were amplified from genomic DNA by means of the immunoSEQ Assay, a bias-controlled multiplex PCR. Under the source paper's analysis protocol: The number of nucleated cells in each sample was estimated by amplification of reference gene primers within the assay. To quantify the absolute abundance of each unique TCRbeta CDR3 rearrangement, sequence reads were collapsed and filtered. For each sample, productive Simpson clonality was calculated as the square root of Simpson's diversity index across productive rearrangements. Sourced from immuneACCESS, this table was stored by TCRdb with only in-frame sequences that have V and J called. A share of the clones is absent; for the studies checked, an unresolved V gene accounts for under half, and the remainder has no known explanation. The V and J calls and clone size were taken over from that table, and D and trimming were inferred from the DNA. The sample records about 150,000 clones, 82% of which are singletons. The ten largest clones add up to about 16% of the sample.

The origin of this receptor is a human donor with acute or convalescent COVID-19. The donor label of this sample is uncertain. The sequence links TRBV7-9 to TRBJ2-1; the central 8 bases match TRBD2. The sequencing input was peripheral blood. The bases read TGTGCCAGCAGCTTGCGGGGGGCCGGCAACTTGCGGAATGAGCAGTTCTTC. Translated, it gives CASSLRGAGNLRNEQFF. Reference TRBV7-9 and TRBJ2-1 genes cover what lies past the CDR3, so the full variable domain is DTGVSQNPRHKITKRGQNVTFRCDPISEHNRLYWYRQTLGQGPEFLTYFQNEAQLEKSRLLSDRFSAERPKGSFSTLEIQRTEQGDSAMYLCASSLRGAGNLRNEQFFGPGTRLTVL.